Following are 15 T cell receptor beta chains from one sample sequenced in a study of cytomegalovirus exposure and HLA in healthy donors. It was with 60 Vbeta and 13 Jbeta primers that the PCR ran. The assay was immunoSEQ multiplex PCR, and TCRdb's table has in-frame clones only and misses some. The table lists about 55,000 clones, with about 12% in the top ten. Sequencing was done on a sample of PBMCs. These receptors were obtained from a woman aged 55-75 years in good health and CMV-seropositive.

The chain couples TRBV27 to TRBJ2-7; no reliable D call. This CDR3 has 13 amino acids. Germline V CDR1 and CDR2: MNHEY, SMNVEV (reference sequence). Between the trimmed V and J ends, which lost 5 bases and 0 bases, there was a span of 8 bases. DNA of the CDR3: TGTGCCAGCAGTCTACCCGACTCCTACGAGCAGTACTTC. It specifies CASSLPDSYEQYF.

This chain connects TRBV1 to TRBJ1-2; TRBD1, the table's D call, lacks a check against the DNA. TRBV1 is tagged as a pseudogene. CDR3 length: 15 residues. The CDR3 here is CTSSPYLDSMDGYTF. CDR3 coding DNA: TGCACCAGCAGCCCCTACCTCGACAGCATGGATGGCTACACCTTC.

The V gene is TRBV5-4, the J gene TRBJ1-6; TRBD1 aligns across 8 bases. CDR3 size: 15 residues. V gave up 0 bases and J gave up 9 bases; unmatched junction bases: 5. The V gene's germline CDR1 is SGHNT and CDR2 YYREEE (reference sequence). The CDR3 sequence is CASSLEQGAISPLHF. CDR3 nucleotide sequence: TGTGCCAGCAGCTTGGAGCAGGGGGCAATTTCACCCCTCCACTTT.

This clone registers medium-sized by frequency. This chain connects TRBV27 to TRBJ2-1, with a possible D match to TRBD1 (5 bases). V lost 5 bases, J lost 6 bases, and 11 bases lay in between. The CDR3 has 13 amino acids. From germline, CDR1 is MNHEY and CDR2 SMNVEV (reference sequence). CDR3 residues: CASSPLQGNEQFF. CDR3 bases: TGTGCCAGCAGTCCCCTGCAGGGCAATGAGCAGTTCTTC.

This chain joins TRBV20-1 and TRBJ1-2; D unclear. The germline V and J ends were trimmed by 2 bases and 3 bases, with 4 bases remaining between them. CDR3 size: 11 residues. CDR1 is DFQATT, CDR2 SNEGSKA, per germline (reference sequence). The CDR3 DNA follows: TGCAGTGCTAGATCCTACTATGGCTACACCTTC. Its translation is CSARSYYGYTF.

The J gene is TRBJ1-2, the V gene TRBV4-2; D gene unclear. Germline-derived CDR1 and CDR2 are LGHNA and YNFKEQ. V was pared by 1 base and J by 0 bases, with 9 bases between. CDR3 size: 15 residues. CDR3 sequence (DNA): TGTGCCAGCAGCCAAGGCTTCTTAGCTAACTATGGCTACACCTTC. Translated, it gives CASSQGFLANYGYTF.

The CDR3 loop is CASSLGGTGYLWNEQFF. CDR3 in DNA: TGCGCCAGCAGCTTGGGTGGAACAGGGTACTTGTGGAATGAGCAGTTCTTC. The genes are TRBV5-1 and TRBJ2-1, with D possibly TRBD1 on 6 matching bases. Trimming cost V 0 bases and J 7 bases, with 20 bases left between them. The CDR3 is 17 amino acids. Per the germline V gene, CDR1 is SGHRS and CDR2 is YFSETQ.

V is TRBV28 and J is TRBJ1-1; D gene uncertain. The germline CDR1 and CDR2 sequences are MDHEN and SYDVKM. The CDR3 consists of 11 residues. The CDR3 sequence is CTVSRLTEAFF. Here the CDR3 DNA reads TGTACGGTTTCGCGGCTCACTGAAGCTTTCTTT.

This chain connects TRBV4-3 to TRBJ1-6, with D possibly TRBD1 on 5 matching bases. The V and J ends lost 2 bases and 6 bases respectively, with 14 bases between them. CDR1 and CDR2 from the germline V gene are LGHNA and YSLEER. The CDR3 runs to 16 residues. This CDR3 reads CASSQRREGVNSPLHF. The CDR3 DNA reads TGCGCCAGCAGCCAAAGGCGCGAAGGGGTTAATTCACCCCTCCACTTT.

The chain combines TRBV6-1 with TRBJ2-3; a weak D match, TRBD1 (5 bases). The CDR3 has 16 residues. V was trimmed by 2 bases and J by 2 bases, leaving 14 bases between them. The germline V gene encodes CDR1 MNHNS and CDR2 SASEGT. CDR3 bases: TGTGCCAGCAGTGAAAGGGCAGGGAAGATCACAGATACGCAGTATTTT. It is translated as CASSERAGKITDTQYF.

The V call is TRBV21-1, the J call TRBJ2-7; TRBD1, the table's D call, was not compared with the DNA. TRBV21-1 counts as a pseudogene. The CDR3 totals 16 residues. The CDR3 DNA reads as TGTGCCAGCAGCCTGCCGAACAGGCACCTTCCCTACGAGCAGTACTTC. Translation gives CASSLPNRHLPYEQYF.

The genes are TRBV14 and TRBJ1-1; 7 bases are shared with TRBD1. Germline V gene data show CDR1 as SGHDN and CDR2 as FVKESK. J lost 4 bases, V lost 4 bases, and 9 bases had no gene match. The CDR3 is made up of 15 amino acids. The CDR3 DNA is TGTGCCAGCAGCCCCCAGGGGGGCTCGGGCACTGAAGCTTTCTTT. It codes for CASSPQGGSGTEAFF.

The J gene is TRBJ1-2, the V gene TRBV9; D remains unclear. This CDR3 is built from 15 residues. The V end lost 0 bases, the J end lost 5 bases, and 14 bases lay between the germline ends. The germline V gene encodes CDR1 SGDLS and CDR2 YYNGEE. In nucleotides, the CDR3 is TGTGCCAGCAGCGTAGTGGCCACCCCAAGTTATGGCTACACCTTC. It yields the protein CASSVVATPSYGYTF.

The J gene is TRBJ2-1, the V gene TRBV5-4, with TRBD2 as a possible D gene (5 bases). Germline assignment: CDR1 SGHNT and CDR2 YYREEE (reference sequence). CDR3 size: 15 residues. V was trimmed by 0 bases and J by 7 bases, leaving 14 bases between them. The CDR3 region has the DNA TGTGCCAGCAGCTTGGGAGCGGCTAGCTTGAATGAGCAGTTCTTC. This encodes CASSLGAASLNEQFF.

Here the CDR3 DNA reads TGTGCCAGCAGCCAATACGGAATGGGACACCCGAACACTGAAGCTTTCTTT. Translating it yields CASSQYGMGHPNTEAFF. This chain connects TRBV11-3 to TRBJ1-1; tentative D call: TRBD1 (6 bases). Trimming took off 5 bases at V and 1 base at J, with 20 bases between the two ends. The V gene's germline CDR1 is SGHNT and CDR2 YENEEA. This CDR3 is 17 amino acids long.